This is a list of T cell receptor beta chains from one sample in a study of T cells in Graves' hyperthyroidism and ophthalmopathy. MiXCR, run by TCRdb on the multiplex PCR reads, gives a single entry per CDR3 protein. This table has fewer than 900,000 distinct CDR3 sequences, 18% appearing once. The sequencing sample was made of blood. Receptors were obtained from a woman between 45 and 60 years old with Graves' hyperthyroidism that later progressed to Graves' ophthalmopathy. Both conserved end residues are part of each CDR3. D genes are given only for firm matches. A row's size may be missing; if present it is once, few, many or a size class.

>TRBV11-2|TRBJ2-7|once|TRBD2
TGTGCCAGCAGTGAGGGGACTAGCGGATTCTACGAGCAGTACTTC
CASSEGTSGFYEQYF
>TRBV12-3/TRBV12-4|TRBJ1-6|.|.
TGTGCCAGCCGCATTACCGGGACCAACTCACCCCTCCACTTT
CASRITGTNSPLHF
>TRBV5-5|TRBJ2-2|many|.
TGTGCCAGCAGGGACCGTGCTGACACCGGGGAGCTGTTTTTT
CASRDRADTGELFF
>TRBV5-1|TRBJ1-1|few|.
TGCGCCAGCAGCTCCTCCTCTTTGGGGTTGACTGAAGCTTTCTTT
CASSSSSLGLTEAFF
>TRBV2|TRBJ1-2|many|.
TGTGCCAGCAGCGAAAGTCCGGGACTCTATGGCTACACCTTC
CASSESPGLYGYTF
>TRBV12-3/TRBV12-4|TRBJ1-2|many|.
TGTGCCAGCAGTTACCAGGTAGAATATGGCTACACCTTC
CASSYQVEYGYTF
>TRBV11-2|TRBJ2-1|few|.
TGTGCCAGCAGTCGGGGCGGTGAGCAGTTCTTC
CASSRGGEQFF
>TRBV18|TRBJ2-5|many|TRBD1
TGTGCCAGCTCACCATCAAGGGGGCAGGGCGAGACCCAGTACTTC
CASSPSRGQGETQYF
>TRBV6-1|TRBJ2-5|many|.
TGTGCCAGCAGTTATCGCGTGGATCAAGAGACCCAGTACTTC
CASSYRVDQETQYF
>TRBV7-9|TRBJ2-5|many|TRBD1
TGTGCCAGCAGGAGCCGGGACAGGGGAAAAAGAGAGACCCAGTACTTC
CASRSRDRGKRETQYF
>TRBV7-2|TRBJ2-1|many|.
TGTGCCAGCAGCCTCAGACTAGTTGGGGGGCAGTTCTTC
CASSLRLVGGQFF
>TRBV20-1|TRBJ1-5|many|.
TGCAGTGCTAGAGTCGGGGCTCCCAATCAGCCCCAGCATTTT
CSARVGAPNQPQHF
>TRBV20-1|TRBJ1-4|few|TRBD1
TGCAGTGCTAGTATGGGACAGAGGTTTTCAACTAATGAAAAACTGTTTTTT
CSASMGQRFSTNEKLFF
>TRBV11-3|TRBJ2-1|many|.
TGTGCCAGCAGCTTAGATCGCAATGAGCAGTTCTTC
CASSLDRNEQFF
>TRBV12-3/TRBV12-4|TRBJ1-5|.|.
TGTGCCAGCAGTCGGGCAGGCCGCAATCAGCCCCAGCATTTT
CASSRAGRNQPQHF
>TRBV28|TRBJ1-5|.|TRBD1
TGTGCCAGCAGTCCTCCCGGCAGGGGGGGAGGTCAGCCCCAGCATTTT
CASSPPGRGGGQPQHF
>TRBV5-1|TRBJ1-4|many|.
TGCGCCAGCAGCCCTAGCTCGGCCCATAATTCCCTTGCAACTAATGAAAAACTGTTTTTT
CASSPSSAHNSLATNEKLFF
>TRBV6-2/TRBV6-3|TRBJ2-3|few|TRBD2
TGTGCCAGCACCGCGCTAAGACTGGCGGGGGGGCTCGATACGCAGTATTTT
CASTALRLAGGLDTQYF
>TRBV10-3|TRBJ1-3|.|TRBD1
TGTGCCACAACAGGGGGCGAAAACACCATATATTTT
CATTGGENTIYF
>TRBV5-1|TRBJ1-1|many|.
TGCGCCAGCAGCACCATCGGCGGCAACACTGAAGCTTTCTTT
CASSTIGGNTEAFF
>TRBV27|TRBJ1-6|.|.
TGTGCCAGCAGTTTATCCTGGGACCTTCATTCACCCCTCCACTTT
CASSLSWDLHSPLHF
>TRBV18|TRBJ2-2|few|.
TGTGCCAGCTCCTCTTTCCTACAGACGAACACCGGGGAGCTGTTTTTT
CASSSFLQTNTGELFF
>TRBV6-1|TRBJ2-1|.|TRBD2
TGTGCCAGCAGTAAAACCGGGACTAGCGGTAGTGAGCAGTTCTTC
CASSKTGTSGSEQFF
>TRBV5-5|TRBJ1-1|few|.
TGTGCCAGCAGCGGTGGGTGGAACACTGAAGCTTTCTTT
CASSGGWNTEAFF
>TRBV3-1|TRBJ1-1|many|.
TGTGCCAGCAGCCTATCGACATTCATGAACACTGAAGCTTTCTTT
CASSLSTFMNTEAFF
>TRBV5-1|TRBJ1-1|many|.
TGCGCCAGCACTGTCGAGTACGGAAACACTGAAGCTTTCTTT
CASTVEYGNTEAFF
>TRBV6-1|TRBJ1-1|.|TRBD1
TGTGCCAGCAGTATGACAGGGGAGGACACTGAAGCTTTCTTT
CASSMTGEDTEAFF
>TRBV6-6|TRBJ2-1|many|.
TGTGCCAGCAGTTACTCTTTTCGGGGCAGGGGCAATGAGCAGTTCTTC
CASSYSFRGRGNEQFF
>TRBV18|TRBJ1-1|many|.
TGTGCCAGCTCACCTGCGTACCCGAACACTGAAGCTTTCTTT
CASSPAYPNTEAFF
>TRBV7-8|TRBJ1-1|few|.
TGTGCCAGCAGCCAACTAGCGGTCCCCCCTGAAGCTTTCTTT
CASSQLAVPPEAFF
>TRBV18|TRBJ1-5|.|.
TGTGCCAGCTCAGATACGGTCAATCAGCCCCAGCATTTT
CASSDTVNQPQHF
>TRBV19|TRBJ2-7|.|.
TGTGCCAGTAGTATCTCGGCAGGGCGTCACAACGAGCAGTACTTC
CASSISAGRHNEQYF
>TRBV6-5|TRBJ1-1|few|.
TGTGCCAGCAGTTACCTAAGAACGGCCCAAGCTTTCTTT
CASSYLRTAQAFF
>TRBV19|TRBJ2-4|.|TRBD1
TGTGCCAGTAGTACAATACAGGGGGAGAAAAACATTCAGTACTTC
CASSTIQGEKNIQYF
>TRBV11-2|TRBJ1-2|many|.
TGTGCCAGCAGCTTCAGGACACGCTATGGCTACACCTTC
CASSFRTRYGYTF
>TRBV5-6|TRBJ2-7|.|.
TGTGCCAGCAGCTTACCTGGATGGGGTTCCGAGCAGTACTTC
CASSLPGWGSEQYF
>TRBV11-2|TRBJ2-7|.|.
TGTGCCAGCAGCTTACCCTCTGCCTGGAGGGCCATCTCCTACGAGCAGTACTTC
CASSLPSAWRAISYEQYF
>TRBV20-1|TRBJ1-5|many|.
TGCAGTGCCTCAAAAGGGGAGCACAATCAGCCCCAGCATTTT
CSASKGEHNQPQHF
>TRBV6-1|TRBJ1-2|.|TRBD1
TGTGCCAGCTCGGACAGGGGTGACTATGGCTACACCTTC
CASSDRGDYGYTF
>TRBV6-2/TRBV6-3|TRBJ1-2|few|TRBD1
TGTGCCAGCAGCCCGGGGGACAGGGCCCCATATGGCTACACCTTC
CASSPGDRAPYGYTF
>TRBV18|TRBJ2-2|.|.
TGTGCCAGCTCACCGAGATCGGACCCCACCCCGAACACCGGGGAGCTGTTTTTT
CASSPRSDPTPNTGELFF
>TRBV5-1|TRBJ2-3|few|.
TGCGCCAGTGGGGCCGAAATGGGTAACTCTGTCTCAGATACGCAGTATTTT
CASGAEMGNSVSDTQYF
>TRBV10-3|TRBJ2-7|few|.
TGTGCCGCCCAATCTGGGACAACGAGCTCCTACGAGCAGTACTTC
CAAQSGTTSSYEQYF
>TRBV24-1|TRBJ1-1|many|TRBD1
TGTGCCACCAGTCACGGGACAGGGAACACTGAAGCTTTCTTT
CATSHGTGNTEAFF
>TRBV12-3/TRBV12-4|TRBJ2-3|.|.
TGTGCCAGCCGGACCGGCCCAAGCACAGATACGCAGTATTTT
CASRTGPSTDTQYF
>TRBV6-2/TRBV6-3|TRBJ1-1|.|TRBD1
TGTGCCAGCAGTTACAGGACAGGGTCCACTGAAGCTTTCTTT
CASSYRTGSTEAFF
>TRBV18|TRBJ2-1|few|.
TGTGCCAGCCGACTAAAGGGGGGTGTGTCCTACAATGAGCAGTTCTTC
CASRLKGGVSYNEQFF
>TRBV9|TRBJ2-2|.|.
TGTGCCAGCAGCGTAGGTGGGGGTGCGAACACCGGGGAGCTGTTTTTT
CASSVGGGANTGELFF
>TRBV2|TRBJ2-7|few|.
TGTGCCAGCAGTGAAGCGCTTAAACTGTACGAGCAGTACTTC
CASSEALKLYEQYF
>TRBV7-9|TRBJ1-1|many|.
TGTGCCAGCAGCTTAGATGCGCAGGCCGGTGAAGCTTTCTTT
CASSLDAQAGEAFF
>TRBV2|TRBJ1-5|.|.
TGTGCCAGCAGTGAGGAGGGGTACCAGCCCCAGCATTTT
CASSEEGYQPQHF
>TRBV30|TRBJ1-4|.|.
TGTGCCTGGAGTGCGGGGGCGACTAATGAAAAACTGTTTTTT
CAWSAGATNEKLFF
>TRBV13|TRBJ1-2|few|.
TGTGCCAGCAGCTTAGGTGGGACGGGCGGCTACACCTTC
CASSLGGTGGYTF
>TRBV10-1|TRBJ1-2|few|.
TGCGCCAGCAGTGAGGCAGTAGGCTATGGCTACACCTTC
CASSEAVGYGYTF
>TRBV2|TRBJ2-7|many|TRBD2
TGTGCCAGCAGTCTAGCGGGGGGTACCTACGAGCAGTACTTC
CASSLAGGTYEQYF
>TRBV7-6|TRBJ2-1|many|.
TGTGCCAGCAGCTTAGACCCTAGCCTCAATGAGCAGTTCTTC
CASSLDPSLNEQFF
>TRBV12-3/TRBV12-4|TRBJ2-7|many|.
TGTGCCAGCAGTCCTGAACTCCGGGGCGCGATGCCCGACGAGCAGTACTTC
CASSPELRGAMPDEQYF
>TRBV20-1|TRBJ1-2|many|TRBD1
TGCAGTGCTAGAGATCAGGTGACAGGGCCTGGCTACACCTTC
CSARDQVTGPGYTF
>TRBV5-1|TRBJ2-3|many|TRBD1
TGCGCCAGCAGCAAGACAGGGGGCGACGGGGATACGCAGTATTTT
CASSKTGGDGDTQYF
>TRBV6-1|TRBJ2-1|.|.
TGTGCCAGCAGTGAGTCGATAGGGCTGATAGAGCAGTTCTTC
CASSESIGLIEQFF